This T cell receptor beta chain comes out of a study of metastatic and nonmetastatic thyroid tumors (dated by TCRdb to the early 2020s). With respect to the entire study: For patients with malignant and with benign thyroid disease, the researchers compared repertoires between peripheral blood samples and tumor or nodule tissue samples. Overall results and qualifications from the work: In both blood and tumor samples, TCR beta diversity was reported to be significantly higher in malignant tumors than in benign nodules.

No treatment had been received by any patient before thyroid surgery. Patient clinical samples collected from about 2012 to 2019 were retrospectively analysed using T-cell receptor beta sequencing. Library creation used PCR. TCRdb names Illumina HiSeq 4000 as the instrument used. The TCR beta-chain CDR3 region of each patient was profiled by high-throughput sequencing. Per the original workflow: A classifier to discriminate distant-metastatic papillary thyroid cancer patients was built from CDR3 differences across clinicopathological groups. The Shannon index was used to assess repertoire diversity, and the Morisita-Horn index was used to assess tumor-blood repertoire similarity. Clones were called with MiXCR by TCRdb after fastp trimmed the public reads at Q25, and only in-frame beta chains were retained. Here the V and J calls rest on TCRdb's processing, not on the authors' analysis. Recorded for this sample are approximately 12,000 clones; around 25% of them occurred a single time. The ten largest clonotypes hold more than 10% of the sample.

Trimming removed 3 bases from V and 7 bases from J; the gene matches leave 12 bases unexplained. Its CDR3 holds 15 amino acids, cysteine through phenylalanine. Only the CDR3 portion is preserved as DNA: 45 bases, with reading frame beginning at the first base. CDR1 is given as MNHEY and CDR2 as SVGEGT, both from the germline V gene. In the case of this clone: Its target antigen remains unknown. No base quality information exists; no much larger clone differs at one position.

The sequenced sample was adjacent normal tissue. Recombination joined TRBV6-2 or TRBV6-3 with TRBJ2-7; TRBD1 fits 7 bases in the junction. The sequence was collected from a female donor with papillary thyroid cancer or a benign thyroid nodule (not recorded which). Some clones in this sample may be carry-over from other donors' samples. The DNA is TGTGCCAGCAGTTATTCCGGGACAGCGTTCGGAGAGCAGTACTTC. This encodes CASSYSGTAFGEQYF.